Listed below are T cell receptor beta chains from one sample, sequenced in a study of shared clonotypes between healthy human individuals. Here immunoSEQ multiplex PCR was the method, and the copy in TCRdb shows in-frame clones only, minus some. Among some 1 million clones listed, around 74% were seen once. The sequenced material came from memory CD4+ T cells sorted from blood. All receptors derive from a man younger than 35 in good health. Each CDR3 is given with its conserved first and last residue. A D gene is named only where the DNA matches it firmly. Not every row has a clone size; where given, it reads once, few, many or a size class.

cdr3_nt | cdr3_aa | clone_size | v_call | d_call | cdr3_length | j_call
TGTGCCAGTAGTATTCGGACAGGAGGGAGCACTGAAGCTTTCTTT | CASSIRTGGSTEAFF | NA | TRBV19 | TRBD1 | 15 | TRBJ1-1
TGTGCCAGCTCACCGGATTACAGTGTCCCAGGCTTC | CASSPDYSVPGF | NA | TRBV18 | NA | 12 | TRBJ1-2
TGTGCCAGTACGGAGGGGGGGTATAATTCACCCCTCCACTTT | CASTEGGYNSPLHF | NA | TRBV19 | NA | 14 | TRBJ1-6
TGTGCCAGCAGTTACTCGAGTACTAGCGGGAGGGCCGAGCAGTACTTC | CASSYSSTSGRAEQYF | NA | TRBV6-6 | TRBD2 | 16 | TRBJ2-7
TGTGCCAGCAGCCCCTTCCTGGGTACAGATACGCAGTATTTT | CASSPFLGTDTQYF | NA | TRBV9 | NA | 14 | TRBJ2-3
TGTGCCAGCAGTTTGGACCCTAGGGGCTATGGCTACACCTTC | CASSLDPRGYGYTF | NA | TRBV27 | NA | 14 | TRBJ1-2
TGTGCCAGCAGTTCCGACAGGGTGGCCGGGGAGCTGTTTTTT | CASSSDRVAGELFF | NA | TRBV6-5 | TRBD1 | 14 | TRBJ2-2
TGTGCCAGCAGTTTTAGCGGGGGGAGGACCTACGAGCAGTACTTC | CASSFSGGRTYEQYF | NA | TRBV6-5 | TRBD2 | 15 | TRBJ2-7
TGTGCCTGGAGCCGTCAGGAAACCAATGGCTACACCTTC | CAWSRQETNGYTF | NA | TRBV30 | NA | 13 | TRBJ1-2
TGTGCCAGCAGCCGGACAGGGGTCTACAATGAGCAGTTCTTC | CASSRTGVYNEQFF | NA | TRBV7-2 | TRBD1 | 14 | TRBJ2-1
TGCGCCAGCAGCTTGGCGGGACAGTCGGGAAACACCATATATTTT | CASSLAGQSGNTIYF | once | TRBV5-1 | TRBD1 | 15 | TRBJ1-3
TGCGCCAGCAGAGTGACCGGCGCAACTAATGAAAAACTGTTTTTT | CASRVTGATNEKLFF | NA | TRBV5-1 | NA | 15 | TRBJ1-4
TGTGCCAGCATCATGCAGGGATCGGAGACCCAGTACTTC | CASIMQGSETQYF | NA | TRBV7-9 | NA | 13 | TRBJ2-5
TGTGCCAGCAGCTCCGGGAGGACGGTGAACACTGAAGCTTTCTTT | CASSSGRTVNTEAFF | once | TRBV5-5 | NA | 15 | TRBJ1-1
TGTGCCAGCAGCGGAGGTGAGCTCAGCAATCAGCCCCAGCATTTT | CASSGGELSNQPQHF | many | TRBV9 | NA | 15 | TRBJ1-5
TGTGCCAGCAGCTTAGTCTCCGGATCTCGCTCCTACAATGAGCAGTTCTTC | CASSLVSGSRSYNEQFF | NA | TRBV13 | NA | 17 | TRBJ2-1
TGTGCCAGCAGTTTATCGGGGACAGCCCGGGCAGATACGCAGTATTTT | CASSLSGTARADTQYF | few | TRBV27 | TRBD1 | 16 | TRBJ2-3
TGTGCCAGCAGCGTAGCCGTACAGGTCCATGAGCAGTTCTTC | CASSVAVQVHEQFF | NA | TRBV9 | NA | 14 | TRBJ2-1
TGCAGCTCCGCCCACGAGCAGTACTTC | CSSAHEQYF | few | TRBV29-1 | NA | 9 | TRBJ2-7
TGTGCCAGCAGTCCCAAACCGGGAGGGACCAAAAACATTCAGTACTTC | CASSPKPGGTKNIQYF | few | TRBV27 | TRBD2 | 16 | TRBJ2-4
TGTGCCAGCAGTGAATGGGTGAGACAGCACCAAGAGACCCAGTACTTC | CASSEWVRQHQETQYF | NA | TRBV25-1 | NA | 16 | TRBJ2-5
TGCGCCAGCAGCCCAGGCTTTGCTAGCGGAAACTACGAGCAGTACTTC | CASSPGFASGNYEQYF | few | TRBV4-1 | TRBD2 | 16 | TRBJ2-7
TGTGCCAGCACCCCGACAGGGGGGTCCTACAATGAGCAGTTCTTC | CASTPTGGSYNEQFF | NA | TRBV28 | TRBD1 | 15 | TRBJ2-1
TGTGCCAGCAGTCCAACGGGGCGGGGACACTACGAGCAGTACTTC | CASSPTGRGHYEQYF | few | TRBV6-5 | NA | 15 | TRBJ2-7
TGCAGCGTTGAAGTCGGGGGGTACCAAGAGACCCAGTACTTC | CSVEVGGYQETQYF | NA | TRBV29-1 | TRBD2 | 14 | TRBJ2-5
TGTGCCAGCAGCTTAAGTTATGGACAGGGGGGAAACACCATATATTTT | CASSLSYGQGGNTIYF | few | TRBV7-8 | TRBD1 | 16 | TRBJ1-3
TGTGCCAGCAGCTTCCCCACAGGGGGAAACACTGAAGCTTTCTTT | CASSFPTGGNTEAFF | NA | TRBV5-4 | TRBD1 | 15 | TRBJ1-1
TGTGCCAGCAGCTTAAACCAGGGAGCAACTGAAAAACTGTTTTTT | CASSLNQGATEKLFF | once | TRBV7-2 | NA | 15 | TRBJ1-4
TGTGCCAGCAGGGACGAGGGGGGAGCAGGAGGCTACACCTTC | CASRDEGGAGGYTF | NA | TRBV6-5 | NA | 14 | TRBJ1-2
TGTGCCAGCAGCCACGGAAGGACCATGAACACTGAAGCTTTCTTT | CASSHGRTMNTEAFF | NA | TRBV5-6 | NA | 15 | TRBJ1-1
TGTGCCAGCAGTCCCACGAGGATCACTGAAGCTTTCTTT | CASSPTRITEAFF | NA | TRBV25-1 | NA | 13 | TRBJ1-1
TGTGCCAGCAGCTTAGACAGGGAGCTCCTCCTTGGGTGGCGGAATGAAAAACTGTTTTTT | CASSLDRELLLGWRNEKLFF | NA | TRBV11-2 | NA | 20 | TRBJ1-4
TGTGCCAGCTCACCAACGCAACTAGCGGCCAGCTCCTACAATGAGCAGTTCTTC | CASSPTQLAASSYNEQFF | NA | TRBV18 | TRBD2 | 18 | TRBJ2-1